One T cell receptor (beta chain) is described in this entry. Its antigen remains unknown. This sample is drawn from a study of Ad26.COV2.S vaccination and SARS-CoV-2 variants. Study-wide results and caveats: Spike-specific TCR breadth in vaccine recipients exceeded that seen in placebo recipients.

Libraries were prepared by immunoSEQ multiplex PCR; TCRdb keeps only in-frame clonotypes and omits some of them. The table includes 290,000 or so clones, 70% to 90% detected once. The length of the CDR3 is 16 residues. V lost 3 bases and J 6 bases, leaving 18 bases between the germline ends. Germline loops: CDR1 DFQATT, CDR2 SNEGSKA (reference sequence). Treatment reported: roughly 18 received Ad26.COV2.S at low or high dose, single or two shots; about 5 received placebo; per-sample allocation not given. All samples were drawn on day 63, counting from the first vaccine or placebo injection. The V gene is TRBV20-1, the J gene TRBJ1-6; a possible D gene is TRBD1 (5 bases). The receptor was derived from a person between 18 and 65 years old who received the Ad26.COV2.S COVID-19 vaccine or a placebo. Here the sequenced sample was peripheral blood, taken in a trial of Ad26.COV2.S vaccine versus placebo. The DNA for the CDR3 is TGCAGTGCTAGTGGGGCGACCCGTTCGGGTAATTCACCCCTCCACTTT. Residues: CSASGATRSGNSPLHF.